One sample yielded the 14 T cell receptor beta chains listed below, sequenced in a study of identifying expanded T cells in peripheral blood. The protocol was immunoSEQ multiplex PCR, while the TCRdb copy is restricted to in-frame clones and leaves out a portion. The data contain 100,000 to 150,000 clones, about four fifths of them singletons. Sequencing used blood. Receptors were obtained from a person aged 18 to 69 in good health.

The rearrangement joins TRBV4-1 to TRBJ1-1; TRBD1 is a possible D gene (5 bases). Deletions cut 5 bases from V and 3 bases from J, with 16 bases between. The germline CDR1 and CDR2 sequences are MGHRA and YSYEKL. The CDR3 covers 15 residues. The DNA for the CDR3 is TGCGCCAGCAGCGCCGGGGCCCGATCCTACACTGAAGCTTTCTTT. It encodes CASSAGARSYTEAFF.

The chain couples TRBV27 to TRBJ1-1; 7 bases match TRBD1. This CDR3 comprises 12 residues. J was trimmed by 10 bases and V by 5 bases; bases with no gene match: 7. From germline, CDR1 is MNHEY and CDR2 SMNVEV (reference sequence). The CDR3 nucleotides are TGTGCCAGCAGTCCCGGACAGGCAGGAGCTTTCTTT. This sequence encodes CASSPGQAGAFF.

CDR3 nucleotides: TGCGCCAGCAGCCAGGTAGCGGGGCGACCAGATACGCAGTATTTT. Encoded protein: CASSQVAGRPDTQYF. This chain joins TRBV4-1 and TRBJ2-3; 8 bases match TRBD2. Germline V gene sequence: CDR1 MGHRA, CDR2 YSYEKL. The CDR3 is made up of 15 amino acids. The junction had 6 bases not matched to a gene; V was cut back by 3 bases and J by 4 bases.

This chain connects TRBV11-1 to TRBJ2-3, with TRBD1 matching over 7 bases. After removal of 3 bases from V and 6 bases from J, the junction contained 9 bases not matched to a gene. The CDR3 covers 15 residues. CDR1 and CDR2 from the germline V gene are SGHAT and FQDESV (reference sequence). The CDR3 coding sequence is TGTGCCAGCAGCTTGCGCAGGGGGTTGTTGGATACGCAGTATTTT. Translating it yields CASSLRRGLLDTQYF.

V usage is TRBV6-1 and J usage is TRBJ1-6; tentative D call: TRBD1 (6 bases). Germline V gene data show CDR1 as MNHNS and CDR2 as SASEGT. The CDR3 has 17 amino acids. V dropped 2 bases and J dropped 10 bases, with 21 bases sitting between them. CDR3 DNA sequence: TGTGCCAGCAGTGAACCAGGCTACCGGACAGTTAACTCACCCCTCCACTTT. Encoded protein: CASSEPGYRTVNSPLHF.

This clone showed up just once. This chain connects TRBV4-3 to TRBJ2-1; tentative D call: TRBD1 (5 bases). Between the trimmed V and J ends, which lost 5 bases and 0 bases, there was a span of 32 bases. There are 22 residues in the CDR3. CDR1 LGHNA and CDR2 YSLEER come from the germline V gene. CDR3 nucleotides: TGCGCCAGCAGCGCCCGACAACCTTCGGACGGCGTGGGGCGGAGCTCCTACAATGAGCAGTTCTTC. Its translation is CASSARQPSDGVGRSSYNEQFF.

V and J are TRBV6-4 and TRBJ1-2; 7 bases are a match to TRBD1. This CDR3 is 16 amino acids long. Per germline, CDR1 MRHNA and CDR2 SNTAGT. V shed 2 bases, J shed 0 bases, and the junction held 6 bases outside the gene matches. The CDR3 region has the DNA TGTGCCAGCAGTGACGGGATTGACAGGGCTAACTATGGCTACACCTTC. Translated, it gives CASSDGIDRANYGYTF.

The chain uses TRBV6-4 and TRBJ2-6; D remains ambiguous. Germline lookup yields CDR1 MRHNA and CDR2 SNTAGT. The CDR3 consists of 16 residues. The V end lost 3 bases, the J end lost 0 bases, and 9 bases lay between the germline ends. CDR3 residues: CASSEYGYSGANVLTF. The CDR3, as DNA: TGTGCCAGCAGTGAATATGGGTACTCTGGGGCCAACGTCCTGACTTTC.

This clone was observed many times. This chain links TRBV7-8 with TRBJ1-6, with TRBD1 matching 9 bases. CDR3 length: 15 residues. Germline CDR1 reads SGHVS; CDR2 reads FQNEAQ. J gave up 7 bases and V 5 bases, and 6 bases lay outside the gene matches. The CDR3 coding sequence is TGTGCCAGCAGCACGGGACAGGGACGGAATTCACCCCTCCACTTT. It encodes CASSTGQGRNSPLHF.

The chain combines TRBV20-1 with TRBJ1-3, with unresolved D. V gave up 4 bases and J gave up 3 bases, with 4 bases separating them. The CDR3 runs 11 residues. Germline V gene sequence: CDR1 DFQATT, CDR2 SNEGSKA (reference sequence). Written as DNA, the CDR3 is TGCAGTGCTATAGGTGGAAACACCATATATTTT. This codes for CSAIGGNTIYF.

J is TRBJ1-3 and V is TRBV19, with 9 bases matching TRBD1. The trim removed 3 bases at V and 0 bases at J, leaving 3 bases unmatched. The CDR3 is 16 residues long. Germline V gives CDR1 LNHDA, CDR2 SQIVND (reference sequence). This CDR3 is CASSMTGGSSGNTIYF. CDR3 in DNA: TGTGCCAGTAGTATGACAGGGGGAAGCTCTGGAAACACCATATATTTT.

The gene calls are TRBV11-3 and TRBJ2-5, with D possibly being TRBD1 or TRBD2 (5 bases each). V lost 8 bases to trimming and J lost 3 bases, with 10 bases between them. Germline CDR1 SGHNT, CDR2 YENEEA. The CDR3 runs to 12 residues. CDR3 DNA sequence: TGTGCCAGCTCTGGGGGAGAAGAGACCCAGTACTTC. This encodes CASSGGEETQYF.

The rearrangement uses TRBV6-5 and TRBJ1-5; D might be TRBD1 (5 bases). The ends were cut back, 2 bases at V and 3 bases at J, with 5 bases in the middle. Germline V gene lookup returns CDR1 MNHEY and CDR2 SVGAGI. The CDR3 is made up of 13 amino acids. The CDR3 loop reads CASSYGTNQPQHF. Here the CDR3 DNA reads TGTGCCAGCAGTTACGGGACCAATCAGCCCCAGCATTTT.

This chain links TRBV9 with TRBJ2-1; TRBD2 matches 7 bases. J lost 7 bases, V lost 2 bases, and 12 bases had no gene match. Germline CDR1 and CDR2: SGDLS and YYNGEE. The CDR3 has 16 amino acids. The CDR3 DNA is TGTGCCAGCAGCGTGGGAGGGGATTCCCCCGTGAATGAGCAGTTCTTC. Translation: CASSVGGDSPVNEQFF.